This is a list of T cell receptor beta chains from one sample in a study of blood T cell repertoires in COVID-19. TCRdb's copy holds only in-frame clones and misses some; the assay was immunoSEQ multiplex PCR. The table shows 85,000 to 120,000 clones, with approximately 84% occurring only once. Specimen: peripheral blood. All receptors come from a woman aged 55 to 70 with acute or convalescent COVID-19. Both conserved end residues are part of each CDR3. The D gene is left open where the match is weak. A row's size may be missing; if present it is once, few, many or a size class.

size	V	J	D	DNA	CDR3
-	TRBV19	TRBJ1-5	-	TGTGCCAGTAACGGCGGTCGGGGACAGCCCCAGCATTTT	CASNGGRGQPQHF
-	TRBV27	TRBJ2-2	TRBD1	TGTGCCAGCAGTTCGGGACAGGGGAAAACCGGGGAGCTGTTTTTT	CASSSGQGKTGELFF
-	TRBV10-3	TRBJ2-7	-	TGTGCCATCAGCGCGCCACTAGGGACCTACGAGCAGTACTTC	CAISAPLGTYEQYF
-	TRBV27	TRBJ1-6	-	TGTGCCACCTCACTCGGGGTCGTATCACCCCTCCACTTT	CATSLGVVSPLHF
-	TRBV20-1	TRBJ2-3	-	TGCAGTGCCCCCCGGGATACGCAGTATTTT	CSAPRDTQYF
once	TRBV7-7	TRBJ2-1	TRBD2	TGTGCTAGCAGCTTAGCGGGAGGTAGATACAATGAGCAGTTCTTC	CASSLAGGRYNEQFF
-	TRBV5-4	TRBJ1-2	TRBD1	TGTGCCAGCAGCTTGGGGCCAGGGGGCCTTTATGGCTACACCTTC	CASSLGPGGLYGYTF
few	TRBV6-5	TRBJ2-7	TRBD1	TGTGCCAGCAAACGACAGGGGGCAACGGGCGAGCAGTACTTC	CASKRQGATGEQYF
-	TRBV5-1	TRBJ2-1	-	TGCGCCAGCAGCTTGGACTCCCGAGCCTACAATGAGCAGTTCTTC	CASSLDSRAYNEQFF
-	TRBV9	TRBJ1-1	-	TGTGCCAGCAGCGGGTCATCCGGGATGCACACTGAAGCTTTCTTT	CASSGSSGMHTEAFF
-	TRBV7-7	TRBJ2-1	TRBD2	TGTGCTAGCAGCCCCGACCGGGGGGTCGGTAAGCAGTTCTTC	CASSPDRGVGKQFF
-	TRBV19	TRBJ2-5	TRBD2	TGTGCCAGTAGTCCCCGACTAGAGCGGGGGGGTGGGACCCAGTACTTC	CASSPRLERGGGTQYF
-	TRBV5-1	TRBJ1-1	-	TGCGCCAGCAGCCCGCTTCGGGGAAACGCAAAAGCTTTCTTT	CASSPLRGNAKAFF
-	TRBV5-1	TRBJ2-7	-	TGCGCCAGCAGCTTGGCGCCGGGCTCCTACGAGCAGTACTTC	CASSLAPGSYEQYF
-	TRBV28	TRBJ1-4	TRBD1	TGTGCCTGCGGGACAGGGGATAATGAAAAACTGTTTTTT	CACGTGDNEKLFF
-	TRBV6-6	TRBJ1-1	-	TGTGCCAGCAGCCACTCTGTGCCCACTGAAGCTTTCTTT	CASSHSVPTEAFF
-	TRBV5-4	TRBJ2-5	-	TGTGCCAGCAGCGACGGGGGAACACAAGAGACCCAGTACTTC	CASSDGGTQETQYF
-	TRBV4-2	TRBJ2-3	TRBD2	TGTGCCAGCAGCCAAGAGGGACTAGCGGGAGTGGGGTTCACAGATACGCAGTATTTT	CASSQEGLAGVGFTDTQYF
-	TRBV7-8	TRBJ1-5	-	TGTGCCAGCAGCACGCGAGCGGGCAATCAGCCCCAGCATTTT	CASSTRAGNQPQHF
-	TRBV7-9	TRBJ2-7	-	TGTGCCAGCAGCTTAGACGGAGGGACGCAGACCTACGAGCAGTACTTC	CASSLDGGTQTYEQYF